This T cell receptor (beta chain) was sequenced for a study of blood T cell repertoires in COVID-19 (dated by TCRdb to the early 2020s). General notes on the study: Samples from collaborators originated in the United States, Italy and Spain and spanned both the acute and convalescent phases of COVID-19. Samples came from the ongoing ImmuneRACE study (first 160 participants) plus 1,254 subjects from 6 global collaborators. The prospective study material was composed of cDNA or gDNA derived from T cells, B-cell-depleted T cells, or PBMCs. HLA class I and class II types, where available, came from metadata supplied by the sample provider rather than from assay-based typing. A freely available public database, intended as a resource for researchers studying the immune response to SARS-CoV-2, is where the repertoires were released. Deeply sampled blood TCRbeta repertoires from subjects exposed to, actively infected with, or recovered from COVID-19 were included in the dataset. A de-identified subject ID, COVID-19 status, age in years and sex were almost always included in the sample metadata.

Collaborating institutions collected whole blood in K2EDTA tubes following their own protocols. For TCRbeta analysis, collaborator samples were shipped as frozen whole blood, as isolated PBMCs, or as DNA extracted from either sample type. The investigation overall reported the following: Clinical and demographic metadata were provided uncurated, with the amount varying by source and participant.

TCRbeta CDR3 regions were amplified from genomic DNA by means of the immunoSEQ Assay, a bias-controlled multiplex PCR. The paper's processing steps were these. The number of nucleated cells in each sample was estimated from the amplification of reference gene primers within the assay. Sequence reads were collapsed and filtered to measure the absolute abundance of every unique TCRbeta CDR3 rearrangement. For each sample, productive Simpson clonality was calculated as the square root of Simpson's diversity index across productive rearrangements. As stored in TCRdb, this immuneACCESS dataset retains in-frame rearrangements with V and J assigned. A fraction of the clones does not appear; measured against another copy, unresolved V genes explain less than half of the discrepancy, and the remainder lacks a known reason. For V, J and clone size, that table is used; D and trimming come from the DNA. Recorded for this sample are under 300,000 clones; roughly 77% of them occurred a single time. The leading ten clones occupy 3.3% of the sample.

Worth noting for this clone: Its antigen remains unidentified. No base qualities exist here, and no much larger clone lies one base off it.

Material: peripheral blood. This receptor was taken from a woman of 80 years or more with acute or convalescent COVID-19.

The DNA is TGCGCCAGCAGCCCCCGGGGACAAATTAACACCGGGGAGCTGTTTTTT. Protein translation: CASSPRGQINTGELFF. Recombination joined TRBV5-1 with TRBJ2-2; a weak D assignment points to TRBD1 (6 bases agree). The CDR3, from cysteine to phenylalanine, totals 16 residues. Of all the DNA, just the CDR3 is kept, 48 bases in frame from base 1. CDR1 and CDR2 were assigned from the germline V gene as SGHRS and YFSETQ. Trimming costs V 4 bases and J 2 bases, and their ends lie 15 bases apart.